What follows is one T cell receptor beta chain and its context. What antigen it recognizes has not been identified. The record has no base qualities; no much larger clone is one base away. TCRbeta CDR3 regions were amplified from genomic DNA using the immunoSEQ Assay, a bias-controlled multiplex PCR. Processing in the source paper ran as follows. The number of nucleated cells in each sample was estimated from the amplification of reference gene primers within the assay. To quantify the absolute abundance of each unique TCRbeta CDR3 rearrangement, sequence reads were collapsed and filtered. Productive Simpson clonality was computed per sample as the square root of Simpson's diversity index over productive rearrangements. TCRdb took this table from immuneACCESS and kept in-frame rearrangements with V and J called. Such tables lack part of the clones; where checked against another copy, unresolved V genes explain under half of the gap, and the rest is unexplained. The V and J calls and clone size were taken over from that table, and D and trimming were inferred from the DNA. The sample contains 100,000 to 150,000 clones, 65% to 85% of them found a single time. Of the sample, roughly 15% falls within the top ten clones.

This record belongs to a study of blood T cell repertoires in COVID-19 (dated by TCRdb to about 2020). Study-wide context: Collaborator samples came from the United States, Italy and Spain and covered acute and convalescent phases of COVID-19. The samples were drawn from two sources: the first 160 participants of the ongoing ImmuneRACE study, and 1,000 to 1,500 subjects contributed by 6 global collaborators. The sample metadata nearly always contained a de-identified subject ID, COVID-19 status, age in years and sex. The prospective study material was composed of cDNA or gDNA derived from T cells, B-cell-depleted T cells, or PBMCs. The repertoires were made available in a free public database intended to serve as a resource for research on the immune response to SARS-CoV-2. Where available, HLA class I and class II types were obtained from metadata supplied by the sample provider rather than from assay-based typing. Deeply sampled blood TCRbeta repertoires from subjects exposed to, actively infected with, or recovered from COVID-19 were included in the dataset. What the work shows at the level of the full study, not this receptor alone: Clinical and demographic metadata were provided uncurated, with the amount varying by source and participant.

One collaborating source in Seattle enrolled patients while the patients were actively infected and followed the patients over time throughout the course of disease. Whole blood was collected in K2EDTA tubes by collaborating institutions according to the institutions' own protocols. For TCRbeta analysis, collaborator samples were shipped as frozen whole blood, as isolated PBMCs, or as DNA extracted from either sample type. From a lookup of the germline V gene (reference sequence), CDR1 and CDR2 are LNHDA and SQIVND. For this chain, trimming is 6 bases at the V end and 0 bases at the J end, and the number of junction bases without a gene match is 2. The CDR3, from cysteine to phenylalanine, totals 14 residues. Only CDR3 DNA is held: 42 bases, read in frame from base 1.

The V gene is TRBV19 and the J gene is TRBJ2-1; 7 nucleotides in the junction match TRBD2. The origin of this receptor is a young man with COVID-19, enrolled during active disease. What was sequenced was peripheral blood. This receptor has the CDR3 CASRERDSYNEQFF. The nucleotides read TGTGCCAGTAGGGAGCGGGACTCCTACAATGAGCAGTTCTTC.